The source of this T cell receptor (beta chain) is a study of radiation and T cells in renal cell carcinoma. The CDR3 runs 16 residues. Trimming took 2 bases from V and 0 from J, leaving 11 bases between them. Remarks on this clone: Its antigen is not identified.

TCRdb keeps only in-frame clones here, not all; method: immunoSEQ multiplex PCR. The sample lists 7,500 to 10,000 clones, 65% occurring once. Treatment noted: treatment-naive control, cytoreductive nephrectomy. Points from the study as a whole: Sampling covered only approximately 1 g of each tumor. Irradiated tumors held more dominant CDR3 motifs than control tumors.

The chain uses TRBV23-1 and TRBJ1-3; possible D gene TRBD1, 6 bases. TRBV23-1 is an open reading frame whose function is uncertain. Sequencing used tumor tissue, obtained from a patient whose treatment was nephrectomy without radiotherapy. This receptor was identified in a man aged 60 to 69 with renal cell carcinoma. Written as DNA, the CDR3 is TGCGCCAGCAGTCAACGACAGGCGAGCTCTGGAAACACCATATATTTT. It codes for CASSQRQASSGNTIYF.